The sequence of this TCR beta chain was determined in a study of patients and donors after allogeneic stem cell transplantation. TCRdb redid the calling of the RT-PCR reads with MiXCR, one entry per CDR3 protein. The data show more than 850,000 distinct CDR3 sequences, roughly 18% seen once. Losses at the gene ends were 6 bases for V and 4 bases for J; bases not matched to a gene: 7. The germline CDR1 and CDR2 sequences are DFQATT and SNEGSKA (reference sequence). This CDR3 is built from 14 residues. The sample taken for sequencing was blood, either unsorted or a sorted T cell fraction (not recorded which). The clonotype was recovered from a human donor who was either an allogeneic HSCT recipient or a stem cell or donor lymphocyte infusion donor (not recorded which). It is not recorded whose cells these are; they may come from a transplant donor. This rearrangement joins TRBV20-1 to TRBJ2-1; 9 nucleotides align to TRBD2. Written as DNA, the CDR3 is TGCAGTGCCCTCCACAGCGGGAGGTACAATGAGCAGTTCTTC. Protein product: CSALHSGRYNEQFF.